This paragraph covers one T cell receptor beta chain sequence. This may be a read error, as it is one base from a much larger clone. This CDR3 has 12 amino acids. Looked up from germline, CDR1 is MDHEN and CDR2 is SYDVKM. The germline V and J ends were trimmed by 6 bases and 0 bases, with 6 bases remaining between them. The data originate from a study of blood T cell repertoires in COVID-19. Assay used: immunoSEQ multiplex PCR; TCRdb lists only in-frame clones, some missing. The sample contains about 200,000 clones, about 86% of which appear only once. Participants were placed into cohorts based on the clinical history they reported. Two negative PCRs, clearance, or symptom resolution characterized the recovered Cohort 3 donors.

J is TRBJ2-7 and V is TRBV28; no reliable D call. The sample was PBMCs or T cells enriched from blood (not recorded which). This TCR was sampled from a man in his forties who had recovered from COVID-19. CDR3 DNA: TGTGCCAGCAGCCATAGCTCCTACGAGCAGTACTTC. Its protein product is CASSHSSYEQYF. Drawing the rest from reference TRBV28 and TRBJ2-7, the complete variable domain is DVKVTQSSRYLVKRTGEKVFLECVQDMDHENMFWYRQDPGLGLRLIYFSYDVKMKEKGDIPEGYSVSREKKERFSLILESASTNQTSMYLCASSHSSYEQYFGPGTRLTVT.